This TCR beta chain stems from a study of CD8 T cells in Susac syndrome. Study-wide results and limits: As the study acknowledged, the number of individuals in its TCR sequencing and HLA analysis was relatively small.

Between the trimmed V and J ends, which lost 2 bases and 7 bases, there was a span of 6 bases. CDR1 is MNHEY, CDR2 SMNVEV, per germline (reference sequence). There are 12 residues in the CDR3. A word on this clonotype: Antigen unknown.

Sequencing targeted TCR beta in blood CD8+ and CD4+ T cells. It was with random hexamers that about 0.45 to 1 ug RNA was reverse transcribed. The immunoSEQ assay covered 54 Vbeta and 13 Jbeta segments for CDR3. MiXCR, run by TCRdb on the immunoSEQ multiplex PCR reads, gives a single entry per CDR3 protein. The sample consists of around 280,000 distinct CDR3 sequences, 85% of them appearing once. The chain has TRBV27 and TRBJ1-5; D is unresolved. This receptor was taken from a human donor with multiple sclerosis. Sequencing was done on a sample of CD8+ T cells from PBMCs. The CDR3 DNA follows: TGTGCCAGCAGTTTAGAAGGACAGCCCCAGCATTTT. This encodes CASSLEGQPQHF.